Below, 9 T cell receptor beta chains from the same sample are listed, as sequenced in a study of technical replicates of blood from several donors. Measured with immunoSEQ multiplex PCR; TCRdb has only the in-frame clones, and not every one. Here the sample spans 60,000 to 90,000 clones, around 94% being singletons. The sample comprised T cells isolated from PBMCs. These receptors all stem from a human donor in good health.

The CDR3 nucleotides are TGCGCCAGCAGCTGGGACAGCTTGAACACTGAAGCTTTCTTT. Translated, it gives CASSWDSLNTEAFF. The rearrangement uses TRBV5-1 and TRBJ1-1; TRBD1 matches 7 bases. The CDR3 has 14 amino acids. Trimming took 3 bases from V and 0 from J; bases not matched to a gene: 2. CDR1 and CDR2 (germline): SGHRS, YFSETQ.

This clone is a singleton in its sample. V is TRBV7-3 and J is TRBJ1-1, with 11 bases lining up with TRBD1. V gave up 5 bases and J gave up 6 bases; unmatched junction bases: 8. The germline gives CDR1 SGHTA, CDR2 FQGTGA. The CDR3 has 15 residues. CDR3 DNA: TGTGCCAGCAGCCAGACGGGACAGGGGGTCCCTGAAGCTTTCTTT. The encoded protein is CASSQTGQGVPEAFF.

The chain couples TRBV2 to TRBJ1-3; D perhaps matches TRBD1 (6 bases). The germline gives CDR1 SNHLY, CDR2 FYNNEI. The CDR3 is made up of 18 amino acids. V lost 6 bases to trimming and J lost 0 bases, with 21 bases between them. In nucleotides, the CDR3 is TGTGCCAGCAGGCCGCTGAGGAGGACAGTCAACTCTGGAAACACCATATATTTT. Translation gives CASRPLRRTVNSGNTIYF.

The CDR3 coding sequence is TGCGCCAGCAGCCAAGATCAGGGGGCGGGCTCCTACAATGAGCAGTTCTTC. This encodes CASSQDQGAGSYNEQFF. V is TRBV4-1 and J is TRBJ2-1; 8 positions agree with TRBD1. CDR3 length equals 17 residues. Germline lookup yields CDR1 MGHRA and CDR2 YSYEKL. V lost 0 bases to trimming and J lost 0 bases; unmatched junction nucleotides: 4.

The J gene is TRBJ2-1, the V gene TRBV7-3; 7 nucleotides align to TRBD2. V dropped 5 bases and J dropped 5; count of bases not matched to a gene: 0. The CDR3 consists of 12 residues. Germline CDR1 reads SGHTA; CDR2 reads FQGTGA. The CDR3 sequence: CASSGTNNEQFF. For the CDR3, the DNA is TGTGCCAGCAGCGGGACTAACAATGAGCAGTTCTTC.

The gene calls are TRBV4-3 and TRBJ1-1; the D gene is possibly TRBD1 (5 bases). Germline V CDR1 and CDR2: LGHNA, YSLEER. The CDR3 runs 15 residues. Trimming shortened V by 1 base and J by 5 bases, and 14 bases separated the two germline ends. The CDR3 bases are TGCGCCAGCAGCCAAGGTGGGGGGACCCTTACTGAAGCTTTCTTT. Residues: CASSQGGGTLTEAFF.

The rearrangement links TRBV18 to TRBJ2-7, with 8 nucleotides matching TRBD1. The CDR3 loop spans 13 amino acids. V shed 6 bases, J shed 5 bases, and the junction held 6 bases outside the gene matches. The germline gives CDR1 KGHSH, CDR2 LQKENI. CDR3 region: CASSTDRVNEQYF. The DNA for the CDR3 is TGTGCCAGCTCTACGGACAGGGTAAACGAGCAGTACTTC.

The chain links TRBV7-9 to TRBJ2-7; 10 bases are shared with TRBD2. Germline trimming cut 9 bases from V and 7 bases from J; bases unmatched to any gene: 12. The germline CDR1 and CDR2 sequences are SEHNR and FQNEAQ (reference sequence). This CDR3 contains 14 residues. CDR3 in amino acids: CASSEAGGPGEQYF. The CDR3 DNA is TGTGCCAGTTCGGAAGCGGGAGGGCCCGGGGAGCAGTACTTC.

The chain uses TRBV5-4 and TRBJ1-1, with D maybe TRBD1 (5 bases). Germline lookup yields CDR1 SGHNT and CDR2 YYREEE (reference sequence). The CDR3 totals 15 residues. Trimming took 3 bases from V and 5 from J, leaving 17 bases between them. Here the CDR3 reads CASSSLSGGGTEAFF. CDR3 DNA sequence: TGTGCCAGCAGCTCCCTTTCTGGGGGGGGAACTGAAGCTTTCTTT.